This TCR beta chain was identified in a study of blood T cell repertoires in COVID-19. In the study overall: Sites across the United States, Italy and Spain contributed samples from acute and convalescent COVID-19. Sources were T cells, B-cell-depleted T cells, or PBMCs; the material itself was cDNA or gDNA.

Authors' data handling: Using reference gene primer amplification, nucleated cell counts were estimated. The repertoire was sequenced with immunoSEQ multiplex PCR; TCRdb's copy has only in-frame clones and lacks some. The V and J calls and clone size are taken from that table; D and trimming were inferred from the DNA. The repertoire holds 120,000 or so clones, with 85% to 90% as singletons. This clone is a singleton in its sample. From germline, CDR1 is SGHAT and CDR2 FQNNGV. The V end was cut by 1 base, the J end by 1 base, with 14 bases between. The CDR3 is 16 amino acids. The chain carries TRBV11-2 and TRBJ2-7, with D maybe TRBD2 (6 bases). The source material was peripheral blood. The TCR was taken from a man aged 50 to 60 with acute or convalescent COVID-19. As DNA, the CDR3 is TGTGCCAGCAGCTTAGTAGGGAGGAGGACTTCCTACGAGCAGTACTTC. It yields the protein CASSLVGRRTSYEQYF.